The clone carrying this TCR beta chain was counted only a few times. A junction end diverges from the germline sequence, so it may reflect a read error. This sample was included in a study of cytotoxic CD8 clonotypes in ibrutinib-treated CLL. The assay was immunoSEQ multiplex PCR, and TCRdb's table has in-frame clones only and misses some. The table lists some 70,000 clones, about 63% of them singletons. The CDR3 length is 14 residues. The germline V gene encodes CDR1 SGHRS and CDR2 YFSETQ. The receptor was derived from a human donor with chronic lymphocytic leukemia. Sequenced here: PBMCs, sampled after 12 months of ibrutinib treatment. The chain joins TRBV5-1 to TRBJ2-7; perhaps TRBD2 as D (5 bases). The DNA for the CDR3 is TGCGCCAGCAGCTTGGGAGGAGGCGGCCTTTTTTTGGACTTC. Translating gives CASSLGGGGLFLDF. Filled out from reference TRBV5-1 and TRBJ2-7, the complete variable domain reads KAGVTQTPRYLIKTRGQQVTLSCSPISGHRSVSWYQQTPGQGLQFLFEYFSETQRNKGNFPGRFSGRQFSNSRSEMNVSTLELGDSALYLCASSLGGGGLFLDFGPGTRLTVT.